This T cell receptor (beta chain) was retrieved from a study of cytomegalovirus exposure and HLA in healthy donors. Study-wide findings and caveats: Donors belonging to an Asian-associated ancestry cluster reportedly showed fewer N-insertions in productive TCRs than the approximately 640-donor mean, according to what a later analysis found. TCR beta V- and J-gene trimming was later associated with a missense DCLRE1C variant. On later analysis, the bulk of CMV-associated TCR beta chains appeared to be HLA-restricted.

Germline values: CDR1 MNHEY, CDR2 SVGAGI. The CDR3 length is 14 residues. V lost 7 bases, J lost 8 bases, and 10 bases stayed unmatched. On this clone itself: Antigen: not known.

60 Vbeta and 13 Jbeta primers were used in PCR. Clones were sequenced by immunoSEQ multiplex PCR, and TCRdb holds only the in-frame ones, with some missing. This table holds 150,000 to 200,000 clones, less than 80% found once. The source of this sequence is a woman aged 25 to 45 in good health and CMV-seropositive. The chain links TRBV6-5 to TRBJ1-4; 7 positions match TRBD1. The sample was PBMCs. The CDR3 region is CASTFRQGGEKLFF. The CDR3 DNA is TGTGCCAGCACGTTTAGGCAGGGGGGCGAAAAACTGTTTTTT.